A selection of T cell receptor beta chains follows, all from one sample in a study of cytomegalovirus exposure and HLA in healthy donors. Assay used: immunoSEQ multiplex PCR; TCRdb lists only in-frame clones, some missing. The data show over 100,000 clones, 65% to 90% seen once. Sequencing was performed on PBMCs. These receptors all stem from a woman aged 18-29 years in good health and CMV-seropositive. Each CDR3 is given with its conserved first and last residue. Each record gives: CDR3 protein, clone size, J gene, V gene, CDR3 length. Some rows have no size entry. The others give once, few or many, or a class for an expanded clone.

CDR3 protein: CASSGGGSYNSPLHF
clone size: -
J gene: TRBJ1-6
V gene: TRBV7-9
CDR3 length: 15

CDR3 protein: CASNIPEGRGEKLFF
clone size: -
J gene: TRBJ1-4
V gene: TRBV27
CDR3 length: 15

CDR3 protein: CASAETGGTGELFF
clone size: -
J gene: TRBJ2-2
V gene: TRBV10-2
CDR3 length: 14

CDR3 protein: CASRENRYNEQFF
clone size: few
J gene: TRBJ2-1
V gene: TRBV6-5
CDR3 length: 13

CDR3 protein: CASSPWAHADTQYF
clone size: -
J gene: TRBJ2-3
V gene: TRBV6-5
CDR3 length: 14

CDR3 protein: CASSKAGLHSGANVLTF
clone size: -
J gene: TRBJ2-6
V gene: TRBV18
CDR3 length: 17

CDR3 protein: CASSASTGTGYEKLFF
clone size: -
J gene: TRBJ1-4
V gene: TRBV7-9
CDR3 length: 16

CDR3 protein: CASSLIPGVAETQYF
clone size: -
J gene: TRBJ2-5
V gene: TRBV7-3
CDR3 length: 15

CDR3 protein: CASSPDPGGDNIQYF
clone size: -
J gene: TRBJ2-4
V gene: TRBV18
CDR3 length: 15

CDR3 protein: CSVGQGGGNEKLFF
clone size: -
J gene: TRBJ1-4
V gene: TRBV29-1
CDR3 length: 14